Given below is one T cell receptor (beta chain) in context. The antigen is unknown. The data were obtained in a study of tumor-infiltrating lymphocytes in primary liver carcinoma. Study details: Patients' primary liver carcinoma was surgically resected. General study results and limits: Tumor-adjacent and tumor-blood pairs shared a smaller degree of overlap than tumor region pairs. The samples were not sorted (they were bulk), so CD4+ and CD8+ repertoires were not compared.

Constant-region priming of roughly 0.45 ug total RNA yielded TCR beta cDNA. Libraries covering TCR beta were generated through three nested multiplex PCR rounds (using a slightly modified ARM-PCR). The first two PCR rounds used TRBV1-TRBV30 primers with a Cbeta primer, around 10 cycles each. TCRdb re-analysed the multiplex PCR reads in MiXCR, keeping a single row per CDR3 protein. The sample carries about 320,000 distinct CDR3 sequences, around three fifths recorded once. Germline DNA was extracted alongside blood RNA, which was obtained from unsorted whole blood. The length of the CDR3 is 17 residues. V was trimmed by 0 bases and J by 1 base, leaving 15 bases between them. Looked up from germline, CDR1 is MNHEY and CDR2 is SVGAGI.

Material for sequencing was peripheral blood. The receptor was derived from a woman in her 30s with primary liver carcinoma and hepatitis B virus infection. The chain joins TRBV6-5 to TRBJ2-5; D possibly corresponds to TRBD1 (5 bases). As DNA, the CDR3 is TGTGCCAGCAGTTACTCGTCTCTCCAGGGCCCCCAAGAGACCCAGTACTTC. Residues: CASSYSSLQGPQETQYF.